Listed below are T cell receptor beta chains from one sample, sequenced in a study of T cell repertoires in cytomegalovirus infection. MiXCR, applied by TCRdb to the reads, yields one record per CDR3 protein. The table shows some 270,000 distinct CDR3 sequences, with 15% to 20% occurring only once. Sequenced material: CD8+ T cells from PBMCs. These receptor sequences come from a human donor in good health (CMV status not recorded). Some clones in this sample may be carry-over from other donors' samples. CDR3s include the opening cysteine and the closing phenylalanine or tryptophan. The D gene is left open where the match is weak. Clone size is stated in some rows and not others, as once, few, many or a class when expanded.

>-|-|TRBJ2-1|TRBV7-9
TGTGCCAGCAGCTCCTTATTGATAGGCGATGAGCAGTTCTTC
CASSSLLIGDEQFF
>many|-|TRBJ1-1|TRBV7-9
TGTGCCAGCAGCTTATTTGGAAGTGAAGCTTTCTTT
CASSLFGSEAFF
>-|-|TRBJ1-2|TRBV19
TGTGCCAGTAGTATCGGGGCTGAACTCTTCGGCTACACCTTC
CASSIGAELFGYTF
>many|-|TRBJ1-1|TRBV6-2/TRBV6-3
TGTGCCAGCAGTCCCCCCGGGGAGGTGGCCATGAACACTGAAGCTTTCTTT
CASSPPGEVAMNTEAFF
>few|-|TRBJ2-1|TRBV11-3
TGTGCCAGCAGCGCCTACGCAGTTCAGTCCTCCAATGAGCAGTTCTTC
CASSAYAVQSSNEQFF
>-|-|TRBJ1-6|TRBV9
TGTGCCAGCACCGTAGGAGGGTCTTGGAATTCACCCCTCCACTTT
CASTVGGSWNSPLHF
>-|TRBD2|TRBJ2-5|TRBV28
TGTGCCAGCAGTTTCCCGGCGGGGGTGGAGACCCAGTACTTC
CASSFPAGVETQYF
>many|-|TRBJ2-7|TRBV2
TGTGCCAGCAGTCCCTTCAGGGGAAACGAGCAGTACTTC
CASSPFRGNEQYF
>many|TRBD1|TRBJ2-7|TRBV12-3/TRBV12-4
TGTGCCAGCAGTTTCTTTACAGGGGGCAAAGCGCAGAACGAGCAGTACTTC
CASSFFTGGKAQNEQYF
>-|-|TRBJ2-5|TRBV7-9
TGTGCCAGCAGCTTAAGTGGGAACCCTATACAAGAGACCCAGTACTTC
CASSLSGNPIQETQYF
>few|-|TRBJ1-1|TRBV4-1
TGCGCCAGCAGCCAAGATCACCTAGTGCCAGCCCGAGATGAAGCTTTCTTT
CASSQDHLVPARDEAFF
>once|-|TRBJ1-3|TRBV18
TGTGCCAGCTCACCACCATCAAACACCATATATTTT
CASSPPSNTIYF
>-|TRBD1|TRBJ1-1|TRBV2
TGTGCCAGGAGACAGGGGTTGGGCACTGAAGCTTTCTTT
CARRQGLGTEAFF
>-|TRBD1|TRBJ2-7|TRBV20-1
TGCAGTGCCTCGGACAGGGAAGAGATCCACGAGCAGTACTTC
CSASDREEIHEQYF
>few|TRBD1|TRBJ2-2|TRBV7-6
TGTGCCAGCAGCTCTATTCCGGGACAGGGGGCCGATAGAGGACCCGGGGAGCTGTTTTTT
CASSSIPGQGADRGPGELFF
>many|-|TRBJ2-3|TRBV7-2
TGTGCCAGCAGCTTAGGATACCAGGGGGGAGGAACAGATACGCAGTATTTT
CASSLGYQGGGTDTQYF
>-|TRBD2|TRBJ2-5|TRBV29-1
TGCAGCGTTGAAGATGTACTAGCGGGGGGTAAGGAGACCCAGTACTTC
CSVEDVLAGGKETQYF
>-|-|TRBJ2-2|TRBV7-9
TGTGCCAGCAGCCCTCGTTTGTCCTACGGGGAGCTGTTTTTT
CASSPRLSYGELFF
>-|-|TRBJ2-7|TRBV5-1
TGCGCCAGCTCTTCAAACCCTTCCTACGAGCAGTACTTC
CASSSNPSYEQYF
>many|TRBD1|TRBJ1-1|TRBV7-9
TGTGCCAGCAGCACCGCGGACAGGGGATTCCGGAACACTGAAGCTTTCTTT
CASSTADRGFRNTEAFF
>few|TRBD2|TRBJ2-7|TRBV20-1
TGCAGTGCTAGTGGAGCGACCGGGACTAGCGGGGCATTGGCCCACGAGCAGTACTTC
CSASGATGTSGALAHEQYF
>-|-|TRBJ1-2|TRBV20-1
TGCAGTGCTGTCAGCCGAATCTATAACTATGGCTACACCTTC
CSAVSRIYNYGYTF
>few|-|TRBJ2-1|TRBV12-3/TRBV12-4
TGTGCCAGCAGGCCCCAGGGCGCGTCCTACAATGAGCAGTTCTTC
CASRPQGASYNEQFF
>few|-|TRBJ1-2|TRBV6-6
TGTGCCAGCAGTGCTTACTGGGAGGGGCCTCGGGGCTACACCTTC
CASSAYWEGPRGYTF
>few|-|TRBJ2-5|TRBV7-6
TGTGCCAGCAGCTTAGCGTCGGAGGGGGCGCGGGAGACCCAGTACTTC
CASSLASEGARETQYF
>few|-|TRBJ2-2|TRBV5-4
TGTGCCAGTGTGGGAGAAACCGGGGAGCTGTTTTTT
CASVGETGELFF
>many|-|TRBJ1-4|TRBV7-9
TGTGCCAGCAGCCCGGGGACGTTAGCTAATGAAAAACTGTTTTTT
CASSPGTLANEKLFF
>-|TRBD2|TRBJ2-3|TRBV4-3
TGCGCCAGCAGCCAGGTGAGCGGGGCCACAGATACGCAGTATTTT
CASSQVSGATDTQYF
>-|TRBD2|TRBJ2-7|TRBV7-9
TGTGCCAGCAGCTTTGGGCTAGCGGACTTCCTCCCGACCTACGAGCAGTACTTC
CASSFGLADFLPTYEQYF
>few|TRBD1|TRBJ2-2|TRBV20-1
TGCAGTGCTAGTATCAGGGGGACCGGGGAGCTGTTTTTT
CSASIRGTGELFF
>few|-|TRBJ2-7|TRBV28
TGTGCCAGCAGTTTTCCTGAGGGCGAGCAGTACTTC
CASSFPEGEQYF
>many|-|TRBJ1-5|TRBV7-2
TGTGCCAGCAGCTTAGGAGGGATGAGCAATCAGCCCCAGCATTTT
CASSLGGMSNQPQHF
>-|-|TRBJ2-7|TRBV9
TGTGCCAGCAGCGAGCTAATGGGACCTTCCTACGAGCAGTACTTC
CASSELMGPSYEQYF
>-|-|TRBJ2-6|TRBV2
TGTGCCAGCAGTGGCCGGGACTTAATAAGCTCTGGGGCCAACGTCCTGACTTTC
CASSGRDLISSGANVLTF
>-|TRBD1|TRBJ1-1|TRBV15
TGTGCCACCAGCGCCCGGGACAGGGTGGAATTGTGTTTT
CATSARDRVELCF
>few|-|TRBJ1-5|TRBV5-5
TGTGCCAGCAGCTTGGGTCGAGGGGCCGACAATCAGCCCCAGCATTTT
CASSLGRGADNQPQHF
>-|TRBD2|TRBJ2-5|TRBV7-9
TGTGCCAGCAGCCCAGGGACTAGCGGGGGGACGAAACAAGAGACCCAGTACTTC
CASSPGTSGGTKQETQYF
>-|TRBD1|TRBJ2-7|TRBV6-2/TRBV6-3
TGTGCCAGCAGTTTAACAGGGGCCCTCTACGAGCAGTACTTC
CASSLTGALYEQYF
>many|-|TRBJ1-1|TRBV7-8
TGTGCCAGCACCCCGATTTGGGAGCCTTCGAACACTGAAGCTTTCTTT
CASTPIWEPSNTEAFF
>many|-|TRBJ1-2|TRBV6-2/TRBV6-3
TGTGCCAGCAGGCAAGCGTCCTTCGACACCTCCTATGGCTACACCTTC
CASRQASFDTSYGYTF
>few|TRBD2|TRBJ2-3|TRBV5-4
TGTGCCAGCAGCTTGGATAGCGGGGAACACACAGATACGCAGTATTTT
CASSLDSGEHTDTQYF
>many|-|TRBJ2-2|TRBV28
TGTGCCAGCAGTTCCGGGACATATGACTACGGGGAGCTGTTTTTT
CASSSGTYDYGELFF
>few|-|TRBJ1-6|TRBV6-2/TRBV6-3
TGTGCCAGCAGTTACGTCGGGGGCGATTCAAGCTCCTATAATTCACCCCTCCACTTT
CASSYVGGDSSSYNSPLHF
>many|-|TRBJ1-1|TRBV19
TGTGCCAGTAGTATAGCTCCCCTCATGAACACTGAAGCTTTCTTT
CASSIAPLMNTEAFF
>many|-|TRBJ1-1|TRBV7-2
TGTGCCAGCAGATTCTTCTACACTGAAGCTTTCTTT
CASRFFYTEAFF
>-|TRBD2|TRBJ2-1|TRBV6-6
TGTGCCAGCAGTTATGTTGCGGGGGAGAACAATGAGCAGTTCTTC
CASSYVAGENNEQFF
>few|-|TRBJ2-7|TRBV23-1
TGCGCCAGCAGTCAATCGAACGACGATTCGTCACCCTACGAGCAGTACTTC
CASSQSNDDSSPYEQYF
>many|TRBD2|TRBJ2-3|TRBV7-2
TGTGCCAGCAGCGACCAGCGGGGGGGCCCGGATACGCAGTATTTT
CASSDQRGGPDTQYF
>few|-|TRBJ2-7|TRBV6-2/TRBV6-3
TGTGCCAGCAGTTACATGGGGGTAACCTACGAGCAGTACTTC
CASSYMGVTYEQYF
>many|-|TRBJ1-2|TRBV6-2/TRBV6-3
TGTGCCAGCCGTCCCCATGAGAACTATGGCTACACCTTC
CASRPHENYGYTF
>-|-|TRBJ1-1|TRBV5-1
TGCGCCAGCAGCCCTGAGGGCAACACTGAAGCTTTCTTT
CASSPEGNTEAFF
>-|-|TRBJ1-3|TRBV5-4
TGTGCCAGCAGCACCGACCAGAGCCCCGCTGGAAACACCATATATTTT
CASSTDQSPAGNTIYF
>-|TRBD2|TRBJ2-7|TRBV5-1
TGCGCCAGCAGCTTGGGGGCTAGCGGGGGCTCCTACGAGCAGTACTTC
CASSLGASGGSYEQYF
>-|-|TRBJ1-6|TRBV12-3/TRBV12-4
TGTGCCAGCAGTTTTAACAGGGTCGATAATTCACCCCTCCACTTT
CASSFNRVDNSPLHF